The sequence of this TCR beta chain was determined in a study of shared clonotypes between healthy human individuals. This clone has only one observation. The table came from immunoSEQ multiplex PCR; TCRdb's copy has only in-frame clones and leaves some out. This table has approximately 2.1 million clones, over 85% appearing once. Researchers partitioned CD4+ cells into CD45RA+ naive and CD45RA-negative memory subsets. The CDR3 is 15 residues long. CDR1 is MDHEN and CDR2 is SYDVKM in the germline V gene. The germline V and J ends were trimmed by 5 bases and 7 bases, with 18 bases remaining between them.

The material sequenced was naive CD4+ T cells from PBMCs. Subset denoted: CD45RA+ positively selected. The source of this sequence is a man aged 18 to 35 in good health. Some clones in this sample may be carry-over from other donors' samples. The gene calls are TRBV28 and TRBJ1-5, with D maybe TRBD1 (5 bases). The CDR3 region is CASSLIGGGGQPQHF. In nucleotides, the CDR3 is TGTGCCAGCAGTCTCATTGGGGGGGGAGGCCAGCCCCAGCATTTT. Variable domain in full (rest from reference TRBV28 and TRBJ1-5): DVKVTQSSRYLVKRTGEKVFLECVQDMDHENMFWYRQDPGLGLRLIYFSYDVKMKEKGDIPEGYSVSREKKERFSLILESASTNQTSMYLCASSLIGGGGQPQHFGDGTRLSIL.